This T cell receptor beta chain originates from a study of shared clonotypes between healthy human individuals. Study in general: CD4 naive and memory got three plates each, CD8 naive two, CD8 memory one.

Per the germline V gene, CDR1 is MNHEY and CDR2 is SMNVEV (reference sequence). The junction had 15 bases not matched to a gene; V was cut back by 5 bases and J by 3 bases. The CDR3 is 18 residues long. This clone was seen once. Measured with immunoSEQ multiplex PCR; TCRdb has only the in-frame clones, and not every one. The table lists about 590,000 clones, around 95% of them singletons. Naive CD8 cells lacked CD45RO and underwent positive selection for CCR7, leaving out terminally differentiated effector memory CD45RA+ cells. The sequencing input was naive CD8+ T cells sorted from blood. The TCR sequence derives from a young woman in good health. The V and J genes are TRBV27 and TRBJ2-2, with TRBD2 matching 7 bases. CDR3 DNA: TGTGCCAGCAGTCCCGATATGGCCGCGGGGGAATACACCGGGGAGCTGTTTTTT. This codes for CASSPDMAAGEYTGELFF.